These 9 T cell receptor beta chains were sequenced from one sample in a study of blood T cells in healthy people across ages. It was with a sample-barcoded 5' primer and a J-beta primer mix that a second PCR of roughly 7 to 12 cycles was run. A single record per CDR3 protein comes from TCRdb applying MiXCR to the 5' RACE reads. Seen here are some 710,000 distinct CDR3 sequences, about 42% observed once, and the top ten hold about a sixth. Sequencing was carried out using blood. These receptors all come from an elderly man in good health.

This clonotype was seen more than once but under ten times. V and J are TRBV4-1 and TRBJ2-7; 9 nucleotides match TRBD2. The CDR3 sequence is 16 residues long. The germline gives CDR1 MGHRA, CDR2 YSYEKL. J gave up 2 bases and V 0 bases, and 5 bases lay outside the gene matches. The CDR3 reads CASSQESSGIAYEQYF. CDR3 bases: TGCGCCAGCAGCCAAGAATCTAGCGGGATAGCCTACGAGCAGTACTTC.

The chain employs TRBV12-3 or TRBV12-4 and TRBJ2-1, with D possibly called TRBD1 or TRBD2 (5 bases each). The J call may be wrong; the DNA end is better matched by TRBJ2-7. The CDR3 length is 16 residues. The CDR3: CASRTGRRSSYNEQYF. The CDR3 DNA sequence: TGTGCCAGCAGAACGGGACGGAGGAGCTCCTACAATGAGCAGTACTTC.

The chain is built from TRBV20-1 and TRBJ1-1; 7 nucleotides line up with TRBD1. Germline assignment: CDR1 DFQATT and CDR2 SNEGSKA (reference sequence). Unmatched junction bases numbered 10, after V lost 6 bases and J lost 9 bases. The CDR3 runs 12 residues. CDR3 loop: CSALRTGEKAFF. CDR3 nucleotides: TGCAGTGCCTTACGGACAGGCGAGAAAGCTTTCTTT.

The V and J genes are TRBV20-1 and TRBJ2-5; maybe TRBD2 (6 bases). Germline V CDR1 and CDR2: DFQATT, SNEGSKA (reference sequence). This CDR3 spans 14 amino acids. The V and J ends lost 2 bases and 11 bases respectively, with 21 bases between them. CDR3 in amino acids: CSARPGRISHEQYF. CDR3 coding DNA: TGCAGTGCTAGACCCGGGAGAATCAGCCATGAGCAGTACTTC.

V is TRBV4-3 and J is TRBJ1-2, with a weak D call TRBD1 (5 bases). Germline lookup yields CDR1 LGHNA and CDR2 YSLEER. The V end was cut by 0 bases, the J end by 4 bases, with 15 bases between. The CDR3 extends over 16 amino acids. DNA of the CDR3: TGCGCCAGCAGCCAAGATCTGCGGGGGAGCCTCTATGGCTACACCTTC. Translation gives CASSQDLRGSLYGYTF.

With respect to this clonotype: A much larger clone sits a single nucleotide away, making a read error possible. V gene TRBV24-1 combines with J gene TRBJ2-1; D not resolved. TRBJ2-7 explains the end of the DNA better; the J call may be wrong. The CDR3 has 15 amino acids. Germline CDR1 reads KGHDR; CDR2 reads SFDVKD. CDR3 sequence (DNA): TGTGCCACCAGTGGTCGCGACCTTAACTACAATGAGCAGTACTTC. Its protein product is CATSGRDLNYNEQYF.

The table lists this clonotype with many counts. The V and J genes are TRBV29-1 and TRBJ2-5, with D possibly TRBD1 on 6 matching bases. CDR1 is SQVTM and CDR2 is ANQGSEA in the germline V gene. V was shortened by 7 bases and J by 3 bases, with 15 bases between the two germline ends. The CDR3 covers 13 residues. The CDR3 DNA follows: TGCAGCGGTAAACAGGGCCGAGAAGAGACCCAGTACTTC. It codes for CSGKQGREETQYF.

The table lists this clonotype with a few counts. The V call is TRBV14, the J call TRBJ2-5; TRBD2 matches 7 bases. Germline-derived CDR1 and CDR2 are SGHDN and FVKESK. V was clipped by 5 bases and J by 11 bases; unmatched bases: 14. This CDR3 region has 14 residues. DNA of the CDR3: TGTGCCAGCAGCTCCGGACTAGTTGTCGGTGAGCAGTACTTC. It specifies CASSSGLVVGEQYF.

The chain links TRBV20-1 to TRBJ2-4; unclear D gene. Germline V lookup: CDR1 DFQATT, CDR2 SNEGSKA (reference sequence). CDR3 size: 11 residues. V was pared by 0 bases and J by 15 bases, with 12 bases between. The CDR3 bases are TGCAGTGCTAGAGATCTATCAAAGCGGTACTTC. Translating gives CSARDLSKRYF.